The 21 T cell receptor beta chains listed next were all sequenced from one sample in a study of T cells after yellow fever vaccination. TCRdb re-derived calls from the 5' RACE reads in MiXCR, one entry per CDR3 protein. Here the sample spans about 550,000 distinct CDR3 sequences, about 19% being singletons. The sample here was PBMCs, taken 15 days after the yellow fever booster vaccination. These TCRs come from a man aged 25-45 years who received the YFV17D yellow fever vaccine.

This clonotype was found a few times. The gene calls are TRBV29-1 and TRBJ2-7; no definite D call. Germline assignment: CDR1 SQVTM and CDR2 ANQGSEA. The CDR3 has 11 amino acids. V was shortened by 0 bases and J by 4 bases, with 4 bases between the two germline ends. The CDR3: CSVEERYEQYF. The DNA of the CDR3 is TGCAGCGTTGAAGAACGGTACGAGCAGTACTTC.

V gene TRBV28 combines with J gene TRBJ2-1; no firm D call. The CDR3 extends over 12 amino acids. CDR1 is MDHEN, CDR2 SYDVKM, per germline. V shed 1 base and J shed 12 bases, with 10 bases lying between them. The chain's CDR3 is CASSLYGPMQFF. DNA for the CDR3: TGTGCCAGCAGTTTATATGGACCAATGCAGTTCTTC.

V and J are TRBV27 and TRBJ2-1; D is unresolved. Trimming stripped 6 bases from V and 7 bases from J, with 10 bases between. The CDR3 is 12 residues long. Germline V gene lookup returns CDR1 MNHEY and CDR2 SMNVEV (reference sequence). CDR3 nucleotides: TGTGCCAGCAGAAACATGGTGAATGAGCAGTTCTTC. It yields the protein CASRNMVNEQFF.

The genes are TRBV12-3 or TRBV12-4 and TRBJ2-3; TRBD2 matches at 8 bases. The CDR3 spans 16 residues. V dropped 3 bases and J dropped 2; count of bases not matched to a gene: 7. This CDR3 reads CASSFPRAGDTDTQYF. CDR3 sequence (DNA): TGTGCCAGCAGTTTCCCCAGAGCGGGGGACACAGATACGCAGTATTTT.

This clonotype was seen only a few times. The CDR3 region is CASSYGTGGGSYEQYF. The CDR3 nucleotides read TGTGCCAGCAGCTACGGGACAGGCGGAGGCTCCTACGAGCAGTACTTC. The chain carries TRBV9 and TRBJ2-7, with 8 nucleotides matching TRBD1. This CDR3 region has 16 residues. V lost 4 bases to trimming and J lost 0 bases; unmatched junction nucleotides: 9. Germline CDR1 and CDR2: SGDLS and YYNGEE.

This clonotype appeared a few times. The chain employs TRBV7-2 and TRBJ2-7; 9 nucleotides agree with TRBD1. The germline V gene encodes CDR1 SGHTA and CDR2 FQGNSA. The CDR3 is 15 residues long. J lost 4 bases, V lost 1 base, and 5 bases had no gene match. CDR3 in DNA: TGTGCCAGCAGCTTAGGGGGACAGGGAGTATACGAGCAGTACTTC. Translating gives CASSLGGQGVYEQYF.

Worth noting for this clonotype: The CDR3 ends on some other residue instead of the conserved phenylalanine or tryptophan, so this is likely a read error. The chain has TRBV6-1 and TRBJ2-2; TRBD1 agrees at 8 bases. In germline, CDR1 is MNHNS, CDR2 SASEGT. The CDR3 covers 17 residues. V shed 6 bases, J shed 0 bases, and the junction held 9 bases outside the gene matches. CDR3 sequence (DNA): TGTGCCAGCAGACCAACACCGGGACAGGCGAACACCGGGGAGCTGTTTTCT. Translation: CASRPTPGQANTGELFS.

The sample holds a few counts of this clonotype. The V call is TRBV16, the J call TRBJ2-7, with TRBD2 matching over 9 bases. Germline-derived CDR1 and CDR2 are KGHSY and FQNENV. V gave up 10 bases and J gave up 4 bases; unmatched junction bases: 11. This CDR3 comprises 14 residues. The CDR3 protein is CATNPGTSSYEQYF. CDR3 in DNA: TGTGCCACCAATCCCGGGACTAGCTCTTACGAGCAGTACTTC.

This clonotype has just a few counts. The CDR3 DNA reads TGCAGCGTTGAAGAACCCGGGACTAGCTGGAACGAGCAGTACTTC. Protein product: CSVEEPGTSWNEQYF. The chain combines TRBV29-1 with TRBJ2-7; 9 positions agree with TRBD2. Trimming took 0 bases from V and 5 from J; bases not matched to a gene: 8. Germline V gene data show CDR1 as SQVTM and CDR2 as ANQGSEA. This CDR3 spans 15 amino acids.

The J gene is TRBJ2-7, the V gene TRBV12-3 or TRBV12-4; perhaps TRBD2 as D (6 bases). Trimming took 7 bases from V and 6 from J, leaving 13 bases between them. The CDR3 consists of 12 residues. Here the CDR3 DNA reads TGTGCCAGCACGACTAGTTTTGGCGAGCAGTACTTC. Translation gives CASTTSFGEQYF.

The chain couples TRBV5-1 to TRBJ2-1, with no clear D. Germline V CDR1 and CDR2: SGHRS, YFSETQ. Trimming removed 2 bases at V and 8 bases at J, with 8 bases between. The CDR3 runs to 12 residues. In DNA form, the CDR3 reads TGCGCCAGCAGCTTTAGGGCGGATGAGCAGTTCTTC. As protein: CASSFRADEQFF.

V usage is TRBV20-1 and J usage is TRBJ2-5; TRBD2 agrees at 8 bases. Germline-derived CDR1 and CDR2 are DFQATT and SNEGSKA (reference sequence). The CDR3 covers 14 residues. The CDR3 sequence: CSALGAGATETQYF. In DNA form, the CDR3 reads TGCAGCGCGCTGGGAGCGGGAGCTACGGAGACCCAGTACTTC.

The chain joins TRBV29-1 to TRBJ2-5, with D possibly being TRBD1 (6 bases). Per germline, CDR1 SQVTM and CDR2 ANQGSEA. The CDR3 is 13 amino acids. Trimming removed 6 bases at V and 5 bases at J, with 16 bases between. CDR3 loop: CSVNIGQIETQYF. CDR3 nucleotide sequence: TGCAGCGTAAACATAGGACAGATTGAGACCCAGTACTTC.

This sequence joins TRBV20-1 and TRBJ2-7; 7 nucleotides align to TRBD2. There are 13 residues in the CDR3. The V gene's germline CDR1 is DFQATT and CDR2 SNEGSKA (reference sequence). V trimming: 6 bases; J trimming: 0 bases; junction bases outside the gene matches: 5. This chain's CDR3 is CSAPSGASYEQYF. The CDR3 region has the DNA TGCAGTGCCCCCAGCGGGGCCTCCTACGAGCAGTACTTC.

The chain uses TRBV6-2 or TRBV6-3 and TRBJ2-1; D is unresolved. This CDR3 comprises 13 residues. V was pared by 0 bases and J by 10 bases, with 10 bases between. From germline, CDR1 is MNHEY and CDR2 SVGEGT. As DNA, the CDR3 is TGTGCCAGCAGTTACTCGATAGGCCGCGAGCAGTTCTTC. This encodes CASSYSIGREQFF.

This clonotype has just a few counts. The rearrangement joins TRBV27 to TRBJ2-5; 8 bases fit TRBD2. CDR1 is MNHEY and CDR2 is SMNVEV in the germline V gene (reference sequence). Trimming removed 3 bases from V and 0 bases from J; junction bases left unmatched: 3. This CDR3 contains 15 residues. The CDR3 bases are TGTGCCAGCAGTTTCGCGGGAGGATACCAAGAGACCCAGTACTTC. Translated: CASSFAGGYQETQYF.

The chain uses TRBV7-6 and TRBJ2-5; 11 bases line up with TRBD2. The CDR3 runs to 15 residues. The trim removed 7 bases at V and 2 bases at J, leaving 6 bases unmatched. Per germline, CDR1 SGHVS and CDR2 FNYEAQ. In DNA form, the CDR3 reads TGTGCCAGCAACGTAGCGGGAGGGGGGCAAGAGACCCAGTACTTC. It translates to CASNVAGGGQETQYF. The full variable domain, completed using reference TRBV7-6 and TRBJ2-5, is GAGVSQSPRYKVTKRGQDVALRCDPISGHVSLYWYRQALGQGPEFLTYFNYEAQQDKSGLPNDRFSAERPEGSISTLTIQRTEQRDSAMYRCASNVAGGGQETQYFGPGTRLLVL.

This chain joins TRBV27 and TRBJ2-2, with D possibly matching TRBD1 (5 bases). The CDR3 totals 15 residues. The V gene lost 2 bases and the J gene lost 5 bases, with 12 bases spanning the gap. Germline loops: CDR1 MNHEY, CDR2 SMNVEV (reference sequence). CDR3 sequence reads: CASSLTGPSTGELFF. The CDR3, as DNA: TGTGCCAGCAGTTTAACAGGACCTTCTACCGGGGAGCTGTTTTTT.

This chain joins TRBV29-1 and TRBJ2-2; D not resolved. Per germline, CDR1 SQVTM and CDR2 ANQGSEA. The CDR3 loop spans 14 amino acids. Trimming cost V 4 bases and J 6 bases, with 15 bases left between them. CDR3 nucleotides: TGCAGCGTTGGTTTGGGTGGAAGTGCCGGGGAGCTGTTTTTT. This sequence encodes CSVGLGGSAGELFF.

The CDR3 region has the DNA TGTGCCAGCAGGCGGGTGCGGGAGGGCCTAGAGACCCAGTACTTC. Protein product: CASRRVREGLETQYF. The rearrangement joins TRBV12-3 or TRBV12-4 to TRBJ2-5; 9 nucleotides match TRBD2. Unmatched junction bases numbered 9, after V lost 6 bases and J lost 4 bases. This CDR3 is built from 15 residues.

This clonotype was counted a few times. V is TRBV12-3 or TRBV12-4 and J is TRBJ2-5; 7 positions agree with TRBD1. V lost 7 bases to trimming and J lost 5 bases; unmatched junction nucleotides: 10. The CDR3 totals 14 residues. CDR3 in DNA: TGTGCCAGCAACCGACAGGGTCCCTCGGAGACCCAGTACTTC. It codes for CASNRQGPSETQYF.